A single sample gave rise to the 22 T cell receptor beta chains below, sequenced in a study of T cell responses to AZD1222 COVID-19 vaccine. Only in-frame clones appear in the TCRdb table, and some are missing; sequencing was by immunoSEQ multiplex PCR. The sample includes about 150,000 clones, roughly nine tenths of them seen just once. The sequenced sample was peripheral blood, obtained 28 days after the second AZD1222 dose. Receptors were obtained from an adult who received the AZD1222 COVID-19 vaccine.

The chain has TRBV5-4 and TRBJ1-2; 10 positions match TRBD1. Germline loops: CDR1 SGHNT, CDR2 YYREEE (reference sequence). V lost 4 bases, J lost 7 bases, and 13 bases stayed unmatched. The CDR3 loop spans 16 amino acids. The CDR3 region is CASSPLPGQGTGGYTF. CDR3 sequence (DNA): TGTGCCAGCAGCCCTTTACCGGGACAGGGGACGGGTGGCTACACCTTC.

The chain is built from TRBV5-1 and TRBJ2-3; D might be TRBD1 or TRBD2, each matching 5 bases. CDR1 and CDR2 from the germline V gene are SGHRS and YFSETQ. The CDR3 is made up of 18 amino acids. Trimming pared 0 bases from V and 1 base from J, leaving 18 bases between. CDR3 protein: CASSLGGDHYQGTDTQYF. DNA of the CDR3: TGCGCCAGCAGCTTGGGAGGGGATCATTATCAGGGCACAGATACGCAGTATTTT. The full variable domain, in which reference TRBV5-1 and TRBJ2-3 provide the parts outside the CDR3, is KAGVTQTPRYLIKTRGQQVTLSCSPISGHRSVSWYQQTPGQGLQFLFEYFSETQRNKGNFPGRFSGRQFSNSRSEMNVSTLELGDSALYLCASSLGGDHYQGTDTQYFGPGTRLTVL.

V usage is TRBV27 and J usage is TRBJ2-2; no clear D. This CDR3 spans 11 amino acids. The V gene's germline CDR1 is MNHEY and CDR2 SMNVEV (reference sequence). Trimming stripped 4 bases from V and 6 bases from J, with 3 bases between. DNA for the CDR3: TGTGCCAGCAGTTCGGCCGGGGAGCTGTTTTTT. Protein product: CASSSAGELFF.

The genes are TRBV10-3 and TRBJ1-1; TRBD1 agrees at 7 bases. Germline loops: CDR1 ENHRY, CDR2 SYGVKD. Losses at the gene ends were 0 bases for V and 5 bases for J; bases not matched to a gene: 9. The CDR3 sequence is 16 residues long. The CDR3 loop reads CAISESTGFPRTEAFF. Here the CDR3 DNA reads TGTGCCATCAGTGAGTCGACAGGGTTCCCCCGGACTGAAGCTTTCTTT.

The rearrangement joins TRBV7-9 to TRBJ1-2; TRBD1 is a possible D gene (5 bases). V lost 3 bases and J 1 base, leaving 9 bases between the germline ends. Germline-derived CDR1 and CDR2 are SEHNR and FQNEAQ (reference sequence). The CDR3 runs to 14 residues. The CDR3 DNA reads as TGTGCCAGCAGCTTCGTACAGGTTAACTATGGCTACACCTTC. Its protein product is CASSFVQVNYGYTF.

The chain employs TRBV6-2 or TRBV6-3 and TRBJ2-5, with 7 bases that match TRBD1. V lost 6 bases, J lost 10 bases, and 17 bases stayed unmatched. The CDR3 consists of 15 residues. Per the germline V gene, CDR1 is MNHEY and CDR2 is SVGEGT. The DNA for the CDR3 is TGTGCCAGCAGCACCCGCGAGGGGGCTCAGATTGGCCAGTACTTC. This sequence encodes CASSTREGAQIGQYF.

This chain connects TRBV7-7 to TRBJ2-3; the match to TRBD2 covers 7 bases. V gave up 9 bases and J gave up 5 bases; unmatched junction bases: 8. The length of the CDR3 is 13 residues. Germline V gene lookup returns CDR1 SSHAT and CDR2 FNYEAQ (reference sequence). CDR3 coding DNA: TGTGCCAGTGCGAGCGGGGCGCTAGATACGCAGTATTTT. It codes for CASASGALDTQYF. The full variable domain, with the rest looked up from reference TRBV7-7 and TRBJ2-3, is GAGVSQSPRYKVTKRGQDVTLRCDPISSHATLYWYQQALGQGPEFLTYFNYEAQPDKSGLPSDRFSAERPEGSISTLTIQRTEQRDSAMYRCASASGALDTQYFGPGTRLTVL.

CDR3 residues: CASSLGGQETQYF. Written as DNA, the CDR3 is TGTGCCAGCAGTTTGGGGGGACAAGAGACCCAGTACTTC. V is TRBV6-5 and J is TRBJ2-5, with D maybe TRBD2 (6 bases). Germline V gene data show CDR1 as MNHEY and CDR2 as SVGAGI. The CDR3 is 13 residues long. V was cut by 4 bases and J by 2 bases, with 8 bases left in between.

J is TRBJ2-3 and V is TRBV15, with D perhaps matching TRBD2 (5 bases). The CDR3 covers 15 residues. The V gene's germline CDR1 is LNHNV and CDR2 YYDKDF (reference sequence). V was cut by 3 bases and J by 2 bases, with 12 bases left in between. The CDR3 sequence is CATSSTRANTDTQYF. CDR3 nucleotide sequence: TGTGCCACCAGCAGCACTAGGGCCAACACAGATACGCAGTATTTT. The full variable domain, completed using reference TRBV15 and TRBJ2-3, is DAMVIQNPRYQVTQFGKPVTLSCSQTLNHNVMYWYQQKSSQAPKLLFHYYDKDFNNEADTPDNFQSRRPNTSFCFLDIRSPGLGDTAMYLCATSSTRANTDTQYFGPGTRLTVL.

The rearrangement links TRBV5-1 to TRBJ1-2, with 7 bases aligning to TRBD1. With V trimmed by 4 bases and J by 3 bases, 3 bases remained unmatched. CDR1 and CDR2 from the germline V gene are SGHRS and YFSETQ. This CDR3 region has 13 residues. CDR3 loop: CASSRTGDYGYTF. The CDR3, as DNA: TGCGCCAGCAGCAGAACAGGGGACTATGGCTACACCTTC.

CDR3 region: CASSPDRFSGANVLTF. The CDR3 DNA reads as TGCGCCAGCAGCCCCGACAGGTTCTCTGGGGCCAACGTCCTGACTTTC. The V and J genes are TRBV5-1 and TRBJ2-6; D is possibly TRBD1 (6 bases). CDR3 size: 16 residues. V was shortened by 4 bases and J by 0 bases, with 11 bases between the two germline ends. CDR1 is SGHRS, CDR2 YFSETQ, per germline.

This clone has a single count. V usage is TRBV30 and J usage is TRBJ2-4; possible D gene TRBD2, 6 bases. The CDR3 is 14 residues long. V gave up 0 bases and J gave up 6 bases, with 12 bases separating them. In germline, CDR1 is GTSNPN, CDR2 SVGIG (reference sequence). This chain's CDR3 is CAWSVHGSGNIQYF. CDR3 sequence (DNA): TGTGCCTGGAGTGTACATGGTAGCGGAAACATTCAGTACTTC.

J is TRBJ2-7 and V is TRBV12-5; D might be TRBD1 (6 bases). The CDR3 runs to 11 residues. Germline CDR1 is LGHNT and CDR2 is FRNRAP. Here the CDR3 DNA reads TGTGGTGACAGGTCCCGATACGAGCAGTACTTC. Protein: CGDRSRYEQYF.

V and J are TRBV27 and TRBJ1-2, with D maybe TRBD1 (6 bases). This CDR3 comprises 13 residues. Germline V gene lookup returns CDR1 MNHEY and CDR2 SMNVEV (reference sequence). Trimming shortened V by 2 bases and J by 8 bases, and 12 bases separated the two germline ends. CDR3 amino acids: CASSLPGVGGYTF. The CDR3 coding sequence is TGTGCCAGCAGTTTACCAGGGGTCGGCGGCTACACCTTC.

V gene TRBV29-1 combines with J gene TRBJ2-1; TRBD1 might be the D (6 bases). V was trimmed by 6 bases and J by 3 bases, leaving 15 bases between them. The CDR3 totals 14 residues. CDR1 SQVTM and CDR2 ANQGSEA come from the germline V gene. For the CDR3, the DNA is TGCAGCGTACCTAGGGACACCCTCTACAATGAGCAGTTCTTC. It yields the protein CSVPRDTLYNEQFF.

The chain is built from TRBV2 and TRBJ2-3; D may be TRBD1 or TRBD2 (6 bases each). The germline gives CDR1 SNHLY, CDR2 FYNNEI. V lost 7 bases to trimming and J lost 2 bases, with 10 bases between them. The CDR3 length is 13 residues. CDR3 bases: TGTGCCAGCAAGGGGGGCCTCACAGATACGCAGTATTTT. This encodes CASKGGLTDTQYF.

V usage is TRBV6-2 or TRBV6-3 and J usage is TRBJ2-7; no clear D gene. Trimming left V 4 bases short and J 2 bases short, with 9 bases between. This CDR3 contains 13 residues. CDR1 and CDR2 from the germline V gene are MNHEY and SVGEGT. In nucleotides, the CDR3 is TGTGCCAGCAGTTCACAGCGCCCCTACGAGCAGTACTTC. As protein: CASSSQRPYEQYF.

The rearrangement joins TRBV12-3 or TRBV12-4 to TRBJ1-2; 7 bases align to TRBD1. With V trimmed by 3 bases and J by 4 bases, 2 bases remained unmatched. CDR3 length: 13 amino acids. The CDR3 spells CASSFPGGYGYTF. CDR3 sequence (DNA): TGTGCCAGCAGTTTCCCAGGGGGCTATGGCTACACCTTC.

The genes are TRBV30 and TRBJ1-6, with D maybe TRBD1 (5 bases). The CDR3 is made up of 15 amino acids. Germline V lookup: CDR1 GTSNPN, CDR2 SVGIG (reference sequence). V was clipped by 3 bases and J by 7 bases, with 16 bases between them. CDR3 in amino acids: CAWRGTGEWNSPLHF. DNA for the CDR3: TGTGCCTGGAGAGGGACGGGGGAGTGGAATTCACCCCTCCACTTT.

The rearrangement joins TRBV30 to TRBJ2-7; D is ambiguous. CDR1 is GTSNPN and CDR2 is SVGIG in the germline V gene (reference sequence). CDR3 length equals 11 residues. V was shortened by 8 bases and J by 5 bases, with 13 bases between the two germline ends. The CDR3, as DNA: TGTGCCAGAAAGGAAAGGGACGAGCAGTACTTC. Translation: CARKERDEQYF.

This clone has a single count. The chain joins TRBV3-1 (or the pseudogene TRBV3-2) to TRBJ2-2; 11 bases line up with TRBD2. This CDR3 has 14 residues. Per the germline V gene, CDR1 is LGHDT and CDR2 is YNNKEL (reference sequence). V was clipped by 4 bases and J by 7 bases; unmatched bases: 2. The chain's CDR3 is CASSLAGGLGELFF. The CDR3 DNA follows: TGTGCCAGCAGCCTAGCGGGGGGGCTCGGGGAGCTGTTTTTT.

The count of this clone is one. The rearrangement joins TRBV5-1 to TRBJ2-7; TRBD2 is a possible D gene (6 bases). V lost 4 bases to trimming and J lost 3 bases, with 11 bases between them. Germline-derived CDR1 and CDR2 are SGHRS and YFSETQ. The CDR3 runs to 13 residues. For the CDR3, the DNA is TGCGCCAGCAGCCCGGGACTTCACTACGAGCAGTACTTC. Residues: CASSPGLHYEQYF.